This T cell receptor (beta chain) comes out of a study of T cell clusters in autoimmune cytopenias. TRB rearrangements were amplified by touch-down multiplex PCR with mixed TRB-A/B primers. One entry per CDR3 protein, without DNA, is what TCRdb gives after re-calling the multiplex PCR reads. The listing contains around 7,500 distinct CDR3 sequences. This clonotype counts as medium-sized by frequency. TRB amplification used around 260 ng of peripheral blood genomic DNA. Germline CDR1 DFQATT, CDR2 SNEGSKA (reference sequence). The CDR3 runs to 13 residues. This sample was also put to use in a study of T cell repertoires in aging, cancer and after chemotherapy. This second study notes: In hematological cancer patients, infiltrated lymphoid organs may have impaired thymic emigration or peripheral T cell expansion.

The source of this sequence is a human donor with an autoimmune cytopenia or autoimmune hepatitis (not recorded which). The sequencing sample was made of peripheral blood. The rearrangement joins TRBV20-1 to TRBJ2-5; with no DNA, the TCRdb D assignment of TRBD2 cannot be verified. CDR3 residues: CSAGLAGAETQYF.